Detailed here is one T cell receptor beta chain. These data come from a study of technical replicates of blood from a handful of donors. Looked up from germline, CDR1 is SEHNR and CDR2 is FQNEAQ (reference sequence). The CDR3 length is 13 residues. The V end was cut by 8 bases, the J end by 4 bases, with 14 bases between. Repertoires were generated with immunoSEQ multiplex PCR, while TCRdb's copy carries only in-frame clones and drops some. The table has 15,000 or so clones, 87% seen once; the top ten hold around 12%. The rearrangement uses TRBV7-9 and TRBJ1-1, with D perhaps TRBD1 (5 bases). Sequencing was performed on PBMCs. The sequence came from a human donor in good health. CDR3 protein: CASGQGVGTEAFF. The CDR3 region has the DNA TGTGCCAGCGGCCAAGGGGTGGGCACTGAAGCTTTCTTT.